Below are 10 T cell receptor beta chains sequenced from a single sample in a study of blood T cell repertoires in COVID-19. Some clones are missing from TCRdb's copy, which holds only in-frame ones; the method was immunoSEQ multiplex PCR. In the table there are thousands of clones, around 70% of which are singletons. Sequenced material: peripheral blood. Receptors were obtained from a human donor in a cohort sampled during active COVID-19.

This chain connects TRBV5-1 to TRBJ2-1; TRBD2 might be the D (7 bases). Trimming removed 0 bases at V and 8 bases at J, with 12 bases between. CDR3 length: 14 amino acids. From germline, CDR1 is SGHRS and CDR2 YFSETQ. The DNA for the CDR3 is TGCGCCAGCAGCTTGGATTTAGGGGGGGATGAGCAGTTCTTC. This codes for CASSLDLGGDEQFF.

The V call is TRBV5-6, the J call TRBJ1-2; D is unclear. There are 14 residues in the CDR3. Germline assignment: CDR1 SGHDT and CDR2 YYEEEE. Trimming shortened V by 0 bases and J by 4 bases, and 10 bases separated the two germline ends. The CDR3 protein is CASSLGAYLYGYTF. Here the CDR3 DNA reads TGTGCCAGCAGCTTGGGAGCGTACCTCTATGGCTACACCTTC.

The V call is TRBV23-1, the J call TRBJ1-1, with D perhaps matching TRBD1 (5 bases). TRBV23-1 is reported as an ORF; its role is uncertain. The ends were cut back, 6 bases at V and 1 base at J, with 12 bases in the middle. The CDR3 contains 14 residues. The CDR3 spells CASRSRQTNTEAFF. CDR3 bases: TGCGCCAGCAGATCCCGACAGACGAACACTGAAGCTTTCTTT.

This chain joins TRBV10-2 and TRBJ2-5, with 7 bases identical to TRBD2. Trimming at V came to 2 bases and at J to 9 bases, leaving 9 bases not matched to a gene. The CDR3 spans 14 residues. From germline, CDR1 is WSHSY and CDR2 SAAADI. The CDR3, as DNA: TGCGCCAGCAGTGAGACGGGACTCCGGGGGGCCCAGTACTTC. It yields the protein CASSETGLRGAQYF.

This clone is labeled as medium-sized. The chain joins TRBV13 to TRBJ2-7; TRBD1 matches at 7 bases. The CDR3 is 15 residues long. Trimming removed 4 bases from V and 4 bases from J; junction bases left unmatched: 10. Per germline, CDR1 PRHDT and CDR2 FYEKMQ (reference sequence). DNA for the CDR3: TGTGCCAGCAGCTCCGGGGACAGCGTTATTTACGAGCAGTACTTC. It is translated as CASSSGDSVIYEQYF.

V usage is TRBV7-9 and J usage is TRBJ1-1, with 10 positions matching TRBD1. The CDR3 totals 15 residues. V shed 3 bases and J 6 bases; nucleotides not matched to a gene: 7. Germline CDR1 reads SEHNR; CDR2 reads FQNEAQ (reference sequence). CDR3 sequence reads: CASSLRTGGSAEAFF. The CDR3 nucleotides read TGTGCCAGCAGCTTGCGGACAGGGGGTTCCGCTGAAGCTTTCTTT.

By share, this clone counts as medium-sized. The genes are TRBV7-9 and TRBJ2-1; 7 nucleotides align to TRBD2. There are 17 residues in the CDR3. V lost 1 base, J lost 7 bases, and 13 bases stayed unmatched. The germline CDR1 and CDR2 sequences are SEHNR and FQNEAQ (reference sequence). In DNA form, the CDR3 reads TGTGCCAGCAGCTTAGAACTCGGCGGGAGCAGAGGGAATGAGCAGTTCTTC. Its translation: CASSLELGGSRGNEQFF. Variable domain in full (rest from reference TRBV7-9 and TRBJ2-1): DTGVSQNPRHKITKRGQNVTFRCDPISEHNRLYWYRQTLGQGPEFLTYFQNEAQLEKSRLLSDRFSAERPKGSFSTLEIQRTEQGDSAMYLCASSLELGGSRGNEQFFGPGTRLTVL.

The genes are TRBV6-1 and TRBJ1-4, with D unclear. With 3 bases removed from V and 0 bases from J, the gap between germline ends came to 23 bases. This CDR3 has 20 amino acids. From germline, CDR1 is MNHNS and CDR2 SASEGT. CDR3 sequence (DNA): TGTGCCAGCAGTGAGAAAATCAGGCTATTCGGTTTGGCAACTAATGAAAAACTGTTTTTT. Translated, it gives CASSEKIRLFGLATNEKLFF.

This chain connects TRBV27 to TRBJ1-5; D unresolved. The germline CDR1 and CDR2 sequences are MNHEY and SMNVEV (reference sequence). The CDR3 is made up of 15 amino acids. V lost 3 bases and J lost 7, with 16 bases in between. The CDR3 loop is CASSLAAGDGQPQHF. CDR3 DNA: TGTGCCAGCAGTTTGGCCGCGGGAGATGGGCAGCCCCAGCATTTT.

The chain has TRBV28 and TRBJ1-2; D is unresolved. Germline lookup yields CDR1 MDHEN and CDR2 SYDVKM. The CDR3 contains 15 residues. The germline V and J ends were trimmed by 7 bases and 4 bases, with 19 bases remaining between them. CDR3 amino acids: CASKRVTSKVYGYTF. CDR3 nucleotides: TGTGCCAGCAAGAGAGTTACTAGTAAAGTCTATGGCTACACCTTC.